This T cell receptor (beta chain) is drawn from a study of T cell responses to AZD1222 COVID-19 vaccine. Losses at the gene ends were 7 bases for V and 5 bases for J; bases not matched to a gene: 6. The length of the CDR3 is 14 residues. The germline V gene encodes CDR1 SGHTA and CDR2 FQGNSA. Here immunoSEQ multiplex PCR was the method, and the copy in TCRdb shows in-frame clones only, minus some. The data hold about 120,000 clones, with around 83% observed a single time. This clone was seen just once. The source of this sequence is an adult who received the AZD1222 COVID-19 vaccine. The source was peripheral blood, collected 28 days after the second AZD1222 dose. V is TRBV7-2 and J is TRBJ2-1, with 9 positions matching TRBD1. The CDR3 reads CASTTGGANNEQFF. Here the CDR3 DNA reads TGTGCCAGCACTACAGGGGGCGCAAACAATGAGCAGTTCTTC.